The 30 T cell receptor beta chains below come from one sample, sequenced in a study of OX40 agonist ivuxolimab in advanced cancers. Sequencing used immunoSEQ multiplex PCR; TCRdb keeps in-frame clones, though not all of them. The data contain around 29,000 clones, over 75% of them singletons. The sequencing here drew on CD4+ or CD8+ T cells sorted from blood, taken in a trial of the OX40 agonist ivuxolimab. The receptors shown here come from an adult with an advanced solid tumor such as melanoma, head and neck, liver or kidney cancer.

V is TRBV6-6 and J is TRBJ2-7; possible D gene TRBD1, 6 bases. Germline-derived CDR1 and CDR2 are MNHNY and SVGAGI (reference sequence). Trimming shortened V by 2 bases and J by 5 bases, and 10 bases separated the two germline ends. The length of the CDR3 is 13 residues. CDR3 DNA: TGTGCCAGCAGTTACACAGGGAACCACGAGCAGTACTTC. This codes for CASSYTGNHEQYF.

The chain links TRBV11-2 to TRBJ2-3; 7 bases fit TRBD2. Unmatched junction bases numbered 15, after V lost 3 bases and J lost 0 bases. The CDR3 is 19 amino acids. Per germline, CDR1 SGHAT and CDR2 FQNNGV. CDR3 sequence reads: CASSLVVPSGLSSTDTQYF. CDR3 nucleotides: TGTGCCAGCAGCTTGGTTGTGCCTAGCGGATTATCTAGCACAGATACGCAGTATTTT.

This clone was counted only a few times. CDR3 coding DNA: TGTGCCAGCAGTTTATTAAGGGGCCCGCAGTATTTT. Translated, it gives CASSLLRGPQYF. The J gene is TRBJ2-3, the V gene TRBV28; D is possibly TRBD1 (5 bases). The CDR3 covers 12 residues. V was cut by 1 base and J by 10 bases, with 9 bases left in between. Germline CDR1 MDHEN, CDR2 SYDVKM.

This chain connects TRBV5-4 to TRBJ2-7; 9 nucleotides agree with TRBD1. CDR1 and CDR2 (germline): SGHNT, YYREEE (reference sequence). With 9 bases clipped from V and 2 bases from J, the junction kept 9 bases outside the gene matches. The CDR3 has 14 amino acids. CDR3 loop: CATEGQGSPYEQYF. In DNA, the CDR3 is TGTGCCACCGAGGGACAGGGATCCCCCTACGAGCAGTACTTC.

The chain uses TRBV7-2 and TRBJ2-3; TRBD1 is a possible D gene (6 bases). CDR3 length: 17 amino acids. Per the germline V gene, CDR1 is SGHTA and CDR2 is FQGNSA. Trimming took off 3 bases at V and 3 bases at J, with 19 bases between the two ends. CDR3 region: CASSLGIQGFRTDTQYF. The CDR3 bases are TGTGCCAGCAGCTTGGGAATCCAGGGGTTCAGGACAGATACGCAGTATTTT.

V and J are TRBV28 and TRBJ1-4; 7 bases are a match to TRBD1. V lost 0 bases, J lost 6 bases, and 4 bases stayed unmatched. Germline V gives CDR1 MDHEN, CDR2 SYDVKM. The CDR3 has 15 residues. As DNA, the CDR3 is TGTGCCAGCAGTTTATGGGACAGGTCCTATGAAAAACTGTTTTTT. Encoded protein: CASSLWDRSYEKLFF. Using reference TRBV28 and TRBJ1-4 for the parts outside the CDR3, the full variable domain is DVKVTQSSRYLVKRTGEKVFLECVQDMDHENMFWYRQDPGLGLRLIYFSYDVKMKEKGDIPEGYSVSREKKERFSLILESASTNQTSMYLCASSLWDRSYEKLFFGSGTQLSVL.

V usage is TRBV27 and J usage is TRBJ2-7, with TRBD1 as a possible D gene (6 bases). V was shortened by 2 bases and J by 3 bases, with 23 bases between the two germline ends. The CDR3 runs to 18 residues. Germline lookup yields CDR1 MNHEY and CDR2 SMNVEV (reference sequence). The CDR3 sequence is CASSLLTTGRKGVYEQYF. CDR3 bases: TGTGCCAGCAGTTTACTCACGACGGGGAGAAAGGGGGTCTACGAGCAGTACTTC.

The CDR3 region has the DNA TGCGCCAGCAGCCTTGGGAGGGGGCAATCCTACGAGCAGTACTTC. The encoded protein is CASSLGRGQSYEQYF. The chain has TRBV4-1 and TRBJ2-7; D possibly matches TRBD1 or TRBD2 (7 bases each). This CDR3 has 15 residues. The V gene lost 4 bases and the J gene lost 1 base, with 14 bases spanning the gap. Germline CDR1 reads MGHRA; CDR2 reads YSYEKL.

The chain has TRBV6-5 and TRBJ2-1, with a weak D call TRBD2 (7 bases). The CDR3 extends over 16 amino acids. Germline V gene sequence: CDR1 MNHEY, CDR2 SVGAGI. Trimming took 0 bases from V and 7 from J, leaving 16 bases between them. The CDR3 loop is CASSYSIGGGPNEQFF. DNA for the CDR3: TGTGCCAGCAGTTACTCGATAGGGGGGGGCCCGAATGAGCAGTTCTTC.

V and J are TRBV27 and TRBJ1-2; possible D gene TRBD1, 6 bases. CDR3 length equals 15 residues. The V end lost 5 bases, the J end lost 2 bases, and 15 bases lay between the germline ends. Germline-derived CDR1 and CDR2 are MNHEY and SMNVEV (reference sequence). The DNA of the CDR3 is TGTGCCAGCAGTAGGGGGGGAACAGGAAACTATGGCTACACCTTC. This sequence encodes CASSRGGTGNYGYTF.

By its share, this clone is medium-sized. The chain employs TRBV9 and TRBJ1-1; possibly TRBD1 for D (6 bases). Germline-derived CDR1 and CDR2 are SGDLS and YYNGEE. This CDR3 region has 12 residues. V lost 8 bases to trimming and J lost 1 base, with 9 bases between them. The CDR3 coding sequence is TGTGCCAGTGGGGGCCCGAACACTGAAGCTTTCTTT. It translates to CASGGPNTEAFF.

The chain has TRBV9 and TRBJ1-2; D gene uncertain. The CDR3 is 15 amino acids. Trimming pared 1 base from V and 4 bases from J, leaving 14 bases between. Germline CDR1 reads SGDLS; CDR2 reads YYNGEE. The CDR3 coding sequence is TGTGCCAGCAGCGTAACGGAGGATGGGGTCTATGGCTACACCTTC. Translation: CASSVTEDGVYGYTF.

Only one count was recorded for this clone. The chain combines TRBV29-1 with TRBJ2-5; D uncertain. CDR3 size: 12 residues. Looked up from germline, CDR1 is SQVTM and CDR2 is ANQGSEA. Trimming removed 3 bases from V and 5 bases from J, with 10 bases in between. The CDR3 nucleotides read TGCAGCGTTGAGGAAGGGTCCGAGACCCAGTACTTC. It encodes CSVEEGSETQYF.

The chain couples TRBV29-1 to TRBJ1-2; 8 bases map to TRBD1. Germline values: CDR1 SQVTM, CDR2 ANQGSEA. V trimming: 4 bases; J trimming: 7 bases; junction bases outside the gene matches: 11. This CDR3 region has 14 residues. CDR3: CSVVGVDRGGGYTF. As DNA, the CDR3 is TGCAGCGTTGTAGGGGTCGACAGGGGTGGTGGCTACACCTTC.

CDR3 nucleotide sequence: TGCGCCAACGGGGACCCCGGCCATGGCTACACCTTC. Translated, it gives CANGDPGHGYTF. The V gene is TRBV4-1, the J gene TRBJ1-2, with D possibly being TRBD1 (5 bases). Germline CDR1 is MGHRA and CDR2 is YSYEKL. The ends were cut back, 10 bases at V and 6 bases at J, with 15 bases in the middle. The CDR3 extends over 12 amino acids.

The chain combines TRBV30 with TRBJ2-1; 11 nucleotides align to TRBD2. The CDR3 extends over 16 amino acids. CDR1 GTSNPN and CDR2 SVGIG come from the germline V gene (reference sequence). The V gene end was trimmed by 5 bases and the J gene end by 4 bases; junction bases not matched to a gene: 10. The CDR3: CAWASGGSRGYNEQFF. CDR3 DNA: TGTGCCTGGGCTAGCGGGGGGTCGAGAGGGTACAATGAGCAGTTCTTC.

The V gene is TRBV6-6, the J gene TRBJ2-4, with 9 bases that match TRBD2. Germline lookup yields CDR1 MNHNY and CDR2 SVGAGI (reference sequence). V dropped 1 base and J dropped 4; count of bases not matched to a gene: 5. This CDR3 contains 16 residues. CDR3 loop: CASSYFGGGEKNIQYF. CDR3 coding DNA: TGTGCCAGCAGTTACTTTGGCGGGGGGGAAAAAAACATTCAGTACTTC.

This clone has a single count. The chain employs TRBV28 and TRBJ1-2; D not certain. Germline V CDR1 and CDR2: MDHEN, SYDVKM. The CDR3 is 14 amino acids. Trimming stripped 3 bases from V and 5 bases from J, with 13 bases between. CDR3 DNA sequence: TGTGCCAGCAGTTTGCCGCCGGGAAAGTATGGCTACACCTTC. Translated: CASSLPPGKYGYTF.

This chain uses TRBV7-9 with TRBJ2-1; either TRBD1 or TRBD2 may supply D (6 bases each). The V end was cut by 6 bases, the J end by 6 bases, with 18 bases between. The CDR3 loop spans 15 amino acids. Germline V CDR1 and CDR2: SEHNR, FQNEAQ (reference sequence). The CDR3 sequence is CASSLIRGLGNEQFF. The CDR3 DNA sequence: TGTGCCAGCAGTTTAATCAGGGGACTCGGCAATGAGCAGTTCTTC.

V and J are TRBV7-9 and TRBJ2-1; no clear D. The V gene's germline CDR1 is SEHNR and CDR2 FQNEAQ (reference sequence). V was cut by 8 bases and J by 5 bases, with 16 bases left in between. CDR3 length: 14 amino acids. The CDR3 protein is CASSPSNGHNEQFF. The CDR3, as DNA: TGTGCCAGCTCTCCGTCAAACGGCCACAATGAGCAGTTCTTC.

The chain has TRBV7-9 and TRBJ2-2, with D possibly matching TRBD2 (7 bases). Trimming cost V 8 bases and J 0 bases, with 16 bases left between them. There are 16 residues in the CDR3. Germline CDR1 SEHNR, CDR2 FQNEAQ (reference sequence). Written as DNA, the CDR3 is TGTGCCAGCTCCTCCCCGGGGGGCGCGAACACCGGGGAGCTGTTTTTT. Its protein is CASSSPGGANTGELFF. Together with reference TRBV7-9 and TRBJ2-2, the CDR3 gives the full variable domain: DTGVSQNPRHKITKRGQNVTFRCDPISEHNRLYWYRQTLGQGPEFLTYFQNEAQLEKSRLLSDRFSAERPKGSFSTLEIQRTEQGDSAMYLCASSSPGGANTGELFFGEGSRLTVL.

The chain combines TRBV19 with TRBJ2-2; D is unclear. Trimming cost V 3 bases and J 4 bases, with 12 bases left between them. CDR1 is LNHDA and CDR2 is SQIVND in the germline V gene (reference sequence). CDR3 size: 15 residues. As DNA, the CDR3 is TGTGCCAGTAGTATCGAAGTACGCGGCACCGGGGAGCTGTTTTTT. It yields the protein CASSIEVRGTGELFF.

The rearrangement joins TRBV7-9 to TRBJ1-4; D unresolved. The V end lost 5 bases, the J end lost 4 bases, and 8 bases lay between the germline ends. This CDR3 has 13 amino acids. Germline values: CDR1 SEHNR, CDR2 FQNEAQ (reference sequence). This CDR3 is CASSPGLNEKLFF. The CDR3 coding sequence is TGTGCCAGCAGCCCCGGACTTAATGAAAAACTGTTTTTT.

The J gene is TRBJ1-1, the V gene TRBV4-1; TRBD1 aligns across 7 bases. Germline loops: CDR1 MGHRA, CDR2 YSYEKL. The CDR3 runs to 16 residues. V dropped 4 bases and J dropped 4; count of bases not matched to a gene: 12. The DNA of the CDR3 is TGCGCCAGCAGCCCCTATTCCGTACGACAGGGCACTGAAGCTTTCTTT. This translates into CASSPYSVRQGTEAFF.

This chain connects TRBV7-3 to TRBJ2-1; D uncertain. Looked up from germline, CDR1 is SGHTA and CDR2 is FQGTGA. This CDR3 is built from 12 residues. Trimming took off 2 bases at V and 7 bases at J, with 6 bases between the two ends. The CDR3 sequence is CASSLFGNEQFF. CDR3 nucleotides: TGTGCCAGCAGCTTATTTGGGAATGAGCAGTTCTTC. The variable domain in full, completed from reference TRBV7-3 and TRBJ2-1, reads GAGVSQTPSNKVTEKGKYVELRCDPISGHTALYWYRQSLGQGPEFLIYFQGTGAADDSGLPNDRFFAVRPEGSVSTLKIQRTERGDSAVYLCASSLFGNEQFFGPGTRLTVL.

This chain connects TRBV6-6 to TRBJ2-7, with 8 bases fitting TRBD2. The V gene's germline CDR1 is MNHNY and CDR2 SVGAGI (reference sequence). This CDR3 spans 14 amino acids. The V gene end was trimmed by 2 bases and the J gene end by 0 bases; junction bases not matched to a gene: 0. CDR3 sequence (DNA): TGTGCCAGCAGTTACGGGACTAGCTCCTACGAGCAGTACTTC. Residues: CASSYGTSSYEQYF.

The V call is TRBV6-4, the J call TRBJ2-2; TRBD2 matches 8 bases. The germline gives CDR1 MRHNA, CDR2 SNTAGT. The ends lost 6 bases at V and 0 bases at J; junction bases unmatched: 0. This CDR3 has 14 amino acids. CDR3 sequence reads: CASSGGANTGELFF. CDR3 nucleotide sequence: TGTGCCAGCAGCGGGGGGGCGAACACCGGGGAGCTGTTTTTT.

The chain couples TRBV7-9 to TRBJ1-4, with a possible D match to TRBD1 (5 bases). Germline-derived CDR1 and CDR2 are SEHNR and FQNEAQ (reference sequence). The CDR3 extends over 15 amino acids. V lost 3 bases and J 10 bases, leaving 18 bases between the germline ends. The CDR3 DNA reads TGTGCCAGCAGCTTTACCGGGACTAGTAGCGGAAAACTGTTTTTT. Translated, it gives CASSFTGTSSGKLFF.

This clone is a singleton in its sample. The chain uses TRBV28 and TRBJ1-6; tentatively, D is TRBD1 (5 bases). CDR1 and CDR2 (germline): MDHEN, SYDVKM. Trimming removed 6 bases at V and 7 bases at J, with 10 bases between. The CDR3 loop spans 13 amino acids. The CDR3 DNA reads as TGTGCCAGCAGAACAGGATACAATTCACCCCTCCACTTT. It encodes CASRTGYNSPLHF.

The V and J genes are TRBV4-1 and TRBJ1-6; unclear D gene. CDR3 length equals 18 residues. The V end lost 0 bases, the J end lost 6 bases, and 18 bases lay between the germline ends. Germline V gene sequence: CDR1 MGHRA, CDR2 YSYEKL. The CDR3 DNA reads as TGCGCCAGCAGCCAAGATTCCTCCACACTCAGACTTAATTCACCCCTCCACTTT. Protein product: CASSQDSSTLRLNSPLHF.